This T cell receptor beta chain was found in a study of blood T cell repertoires in COVID-19. In the original analysis: Reference gene primer amplification yielded estimated nucleated cell counts. TCRdb's table, derived via immunoSEQ multiplex PCR, lists solely in-frame clones and lacks some. V and J calls plus clone size are reproduced from that table; the DNA served to infer D and trimming. The sample yields 250,000 to 350,000 clones, 80% to 90% seen once. The J segment lost 0 bases and the V segment lost 5 bases, leaving 8 bases of the junction unmatched. CDR3 length: 16 residues. The germline CDR1 and CDR2 sequences are LNHDA and SQIVND (reference sequence).

This clonotype was sampled from a woman in her thirties who had recovered from COVID-19. This rearrangement joins TRBV19 to TRBJ2-3, with 7 bases lining up with TRBD2. Sample: PBMCs or T cells enriched from blood (not recorded which). The CDR3 region is CASSLTSVGSTDTQYF. CDR3 nucleotides: TGTGCCAGTAGTCTCACTAGCGTAGGTAGCACAGATACGCAGTATTTT. The full variable domain, completed using reference TRBV19 and TRBJ2-3, is DGGITQSPKYLFRKEGQNVTLSCEQNLNHDAMYWYRQDPGQGLRLIYYSQIVNDFQKGDIAEGYSVSREKKESFPLTVTSAQKNPTAFYLCASSLTSVGSTDTQYFGPGTRLTVL.